This T cell receptor beta chain was sequenced for a study of OX40 agonist ivuxolimab in advanced cancers. Study as a whole: Dosing consisted of intravenous ivuxolimab at 0.01 to 10 mg/kg every 2 weeks. Prior anti-PD-1, anti-PD-L1 or anti-CTLA-4 therapy was allowed; roughly 40% had some.

The CDR3 is 13 amino acids. Per the germline V gene, CDR1 is MNHEY and CDR2 is SMNVEV (reference sequence). Method: immunoSEQ multiplex PCR; TCRdb's copy keeps in-frame clones and lacks some. The repertoire holds about 79,000 clones, with approximately 81% as singletons. The chain joins TRBV27 to TRBJ1-1; TRBD1 might be the D (6 bases). Sequenced here: CD4+ or CD8+ T cells sorted from blood, sampled in a trial of the OX40 agonist ivuxolimab. This sequence was found in an adult with an advanced solid tumor such as melanoma, head and neck, liver or kidney cancer. This CDR3 is CAIHTRGGTEAFF. The CDR3 DNA sequence: TGTGCAATACACACAAGGGGGGGGACTGAAGCTTTCTTT.